Here is one TCR beta chain with its context. It has no known antigen specificity. No base-level quality is on record; no much larger clone is a single base apart. The data stem from a study of a mutant IDH1 vaccine in newly diagnosed glioma (dated by TCRdb to about 2021). As for the study more broadly: Patients received eight vaccinations in weeks 1, 3, 5, 7, 11, 15, 19 and 23, corresponding to visits V03 through V10. Before enrollment, most patients had been given radiochemotherapy with temozolomide as standard therapy, while the rest had received either radiotherapy alone or temozolomide alone. Peripheral blood samples were drawn at six visits, namely V03 (baseline), V05, V07, V10, V12 and V13. Of the 32 patients who were treated, around 60% were male and around 38% were female, and the mean age was around 40 years. In the chemotherapy-containing groups, vaccination started alongside temozolomide cycles, whereas in patients who had radiotherapy alone it started 4-6 weeks after radiotherapy. Longitudinal TCRB deep sequencing was performed for approximately 24 treated patients wherever samples were available for exploratory analyses.

Results the study describes overall, beyond this receptor: Pseudoprogression seemed to be unrelated to changes in the top peripheral T cell clonotypes found by TCRB sequencing. It was noted by the authors that analyses of patient blood samples could not be reproduced owing to sample limitations. Immune responses induced by the vaccine were seen in 93.3% of patients across multiple MHC alleles. Selection of PBMC samples for TCRB deep sequencing was based on availability.

The protocol used for the library was the immunoSEQ multiplex PCR assay. Following the manufacturer's protocol, the hsTCRB Kit was used to amplify rearranged TCR beta chain sequences. TCRB libraries were sequenced on an Illumina MiSeq. The authors processed their data as follows. The kit vendor's proprietary platform handled demultiplexing, trimming and gene mapping. TCRdb took over this immuneACCESS table, retaining in-frame rearrangements with V and J assigned. Such tables are incomplete; in checked studies, under half of the missing clones stem from an unresolved V gene, and the remainder is unexplained. V and J calls plus clone size are reproduced from that table; the DNA served to infer D and trimming. This sample has around 56,000 clones in its table, and roughly three quarters of those were observed once. Approximately 8.2% of the sample is held by the ten biggest clonotypes. The time point label on this specimen signifies: week 23, last vaccination. Each vaccine dose was 300 ug of a 20-mer mutant IDH1 peptide in Montanide, given subcutaneously with topical imiquimod. Newly diagnosed WHO grade 3 or 4 IDH1-mutant astrocytomas showing loss of nuclear ATRX were present in the donors. The samples were drawn from NOA16, a multicentre, single-arm, open-label phase I trial in Germany that tested a mutant IDH1 peptide vaccine in humans for the first time. Genomic DNA for TCRB sequencing was extracted from EDTA blood using the DNeasy Blood and Tissue Kit.

Trimming costs V 0 bases and J 6 bases, and their ends lie 12 bases apart. According to the germline V gene (reference sequence), CDR1 reads LNHNV and CDR2 reads YYDKDF. There are 15 amino acids in the CDR3, from cysteine to phenylalanine inclusive. The DNA shown is the 45-base CDR3, in frame from base 1. This clonotype was sampled from a woman aged 40 to 50 with glioma. Some clones in this sample may be carry-over from other donors' samples. Sequencing was performed on PBMCs, taken from a glioma patient whose treatment included an IDH1 peptide vaccine. Recombination joined TRBV15 with TRBJ1-5, with no confidently assigned D gene. The base sequence is TGTGCCACCAGCAGAGAAAGGGATGGGCCTCAGCCCCAGCATTTT. The encoded protein is CATSRERDGPQPQHF.